The T cell receptor (beta chain) under discussion was sequenced for a study of sequential checkpoint blockade in melanoma (dated by TCRdb to about 2019). About the full investigation: Patients were assigned by 1:1 randomization to either first-line nivolumab followed by ipilimumab (arm A) or ipilimumab followed by nivolumab (arm B). Maintenance nivolumab was given following each of the two trial sequences. DNA from more than 75 melanoma tumor samples collected before treatment underwent TCRbeta immunosequencing. For more than 20 patients, matched tumor biopsies were obtained before treatment and at week 13, following single-agent nivolumab (arm A) or ipilimumab (arm B). In around 80% of the matched pre- and post-treatment tumor biopsy pairs, both biopsies came from the same lesion. The paper's findings and limits, for the study overall: Validation of the response-prediction model combining TCR metrics and mutation burden is needed in larger, independent patient cohorts. PD-L1 staining and CD8+ T-cell counts correlated with tumor T-cell fraction and clonality, whereas mutational load did not. In the nivolumab-first arm (arm A), an association was found between pretreatment tumor TIL clonality and response (P = .04). Achieving clinical benefit was about 30 times more likely for patients whose tumor T-cell fraction and clonality increased by week 13. Within-arm analyses of tumor T-cell fraction were limited by small sample sizes and reduced statistical power.

Per the publication, the treatment or condition label means: randomized to nivolumab then ipilimumab (arm A) or the reverse (arm B). Prior DNA-damaging chemotherapy had not been received by any trial patient. The samples were obtained from melanoma patients enrolled in CheckMate 064, an open-label, randomized phase II trial testing sequential checkpoint blockade. Genomic DNA from formalin-fixed paraffin-embedded (FFPE) tissue samples served as the input for tumor TCR sequencing. The CDR3 starts with the cysteine, ends with the phenylalanine, and has 18 residues. The DNA shown is the 54-base CDR3, in frame from base 1. CDR1 and CDR2 are drawn from the germline V gene: SGHRS, YFSETQ. Trimming takes 1 base from V and 0 bases from J, and the germline ends sit 14 bases apart. In regard to this clone: The specificity of this receptor is unknown. Base qualities are missing; no much larger clone stands one base away.

The immunoSEQ Assay was used to immunosequence TCRbeta CDR3 regions from genomic DNA. Before high-throughput sequencing, the genomic DNA was amplified using bias-controlled multiplex PCR. Turning to the authors' computational methods: To quantify the absolute abundance of each unique TCRbeta CDR3 region, the sequences were collapsed and filtered. Clonality, defined as 1 minus Pielou's evenness, was calculated using only productive rearrangements. To compute tumor T-cell fraction, TCRbeta template counts were normalized to usable DNA, with usable DNA estimated from several housekeeping genes. Clones with significantly greater frequencies in on-treatment versus baseline samples were identified using a previously published method. TCRdb re-hosts the immuneACCESS table, in-frame sequences only. Its copies lack some clones; in the studies checked, an unresolved V gene accounts for under half of them, and the cause for the rest is not known. That table is the source of V, J and clone size, and D and trimming were worked out from the DNA. This sample comprises around 37,000 clones, roughly a third of them detected only once. 1.5% to 2% of the sample rests with the top ten.

This sequence uses TRBV5-1 and TRBJ2-6; the D region possibly corresponds to TRBD1 (6 bases align). Specimen: tumor tissue (inferred from file names), collected from a patient given nivolumab and ipilimumab in sequence. The sequence was collected from a human donor with melanoma. The sequenced DNA is TGCGCCAGCAGCTTGCGGGACACTAGACTCTCTGGGGCCAACGTCCTGACTTTC. It specifies CASSLRDTRLSGANVLTF.